Listed here is a single T cell receptor (beta chain). What it recognizes is unknown. The repertoire was sequenced with immunoSEQ multiplex PCR; TCRdb's copy has only in-frame clones and lacks some. The sample holds 150,000 to 200,000 clones, more than 75% seen once. The CDR3 covers 14 residues. Germline CDR1 reads MNHEY; CDR2 reads SMNVEV (reference sequence). The V gene lost 5 bases and the J gene lost 6 bases, with 11 bases spanning the gap. This entry comes from a study of T cell responses to AZD1222 COVID-19 vaccine. Study observations and caveats: Baseline seropositivity characterized only six AZD1222 recipients. Reportedly, close to half of spike-specific TCRs are directed against unmutated variant regions. Repertoires were obtained only post-peak T cell response. After two AZD1222 doses, spike-specific TCR breadth and depth rose versus day 0.

This receptor was taken from an adult in good health. The V and J genes are TRBV27 and TRBJ1-6; a weak D match, TRBD1 (5 bases). The specimen was peripheral blood, collected on day 0 of MenACWY control vaccination. The CDR3 bases are TGTGCCAGCAGTGTCACAGGTCCTAATTCACCCCTCCACTTT. This encodes CASSVTGPNSPLHF.